This TCR beta chain originates from a study of CXCR3-negative and CXCR3-positive naive CD8 T cells (dated 2019 in TCRdb). Regarding the complete study: In total, some 130 million TRB reads were obtained, corresponding to roughly 1.5 +/- 0.3 million reads per library. The diversity and physicochemical repertoire analyses included around 10 donors pooled from two independent experiments. The TRBV-TRBJ cluster analysis covered naive subsets from about 5 donors and memory cells from 3 donors. Points the paper makes about the study in general: TRB CDR3s from CXCR3-positive naive cells showed higher hydrophobicity (lower Kidera factor 4), lower energy, and higher strength and volume indices than CXCR3-negative naive cells. Comparably high repertoire diversity was found in both naive subsets, whereas much lower repertoire diversity was found in memory CD8+ T cells. Freshly isolated PBMCs were used for most assays because CXCR3 expression went down partially after cryopreservation. TRBV-TRBJ usage was similar between naive CXCR3-negative and CXCR3-positive cells from the same donor, while memory cells showed distinct patterns. Because surface CD5, which is linked to self-reactivity in mice, was comparable between the naive subsets, TCR interaction strength was also inferred from the physicochemical properties of TRB CDR3s.

This clonotype ranks as medium-sized (0.01 to 0.1%) by frequency alone, as no count is recorded. It has no known antigen specificity. The CDR3 runs 16 residues from the cysteine to the phenylalanine. No coding sequence is recorded. Per the germline V gene, LGHNA is the CDR1 and YNFKEQ is the CDR2. The sequencer was a NextSeq 550. The Human TCR Profiling Kit (MiLaboratory) was used to make UMI-labeled 5' RACE TRB cDNA libraries. cDNA synthesis used the entire amount of extracted RNA, and PCR amplification then used the entire amount of cDNA produced. Libraries were prepared in parallel using an identical number of PCR cycles. Per the authors' processing: With a minimum of two reads required per UMI, MIGEC and MiXCR pulled out about 50,000 +/- 10,000 unique UMI-labeled TRB cDNA molecules from each library. On average, each library contained approximately 40,000 +/- 10,000 functional in-frame TRB CDR3 nucleotide clonotypes without stop codons. Diversity metrics, including normalized Shannon-Wiener and Chao1, were computed in VDJtools after downsampling to 5000 UMI-labeled TRB molecules per sample. VDJtools computed clonotype-size-weighted physicochemical properties of the central five CDR3 residues: interaction energy, strength, volume and Kidera factor 4. TCRdb reprocessed the reads, so every CDR3 protein sequence counts as one entry and DNA is not shown. For this entry, the V and J calls and clone size follow TCRdb and not the study's own pipeline. The sample table holds 5,000 to 6,500 distinct CDR3 sequences. The biggest ten clones account for 1.4% to 1.5% of the sample.

Each CD8+ T cell subset was flow-sorted in triplicate, and around 300,000 cells per subset were placed directly into RLT lysis buffer. Naive CD8+ T cells were defined stringently as CD45RO-CCR7+CD27+CD95- to exclude memory contaminants. Standard density gradient centrifugation was used to isolate peripheral blood mononuclear cells from buffy coats. Naive CXCR3-negative and CXCR3-positive CD8+ T cells were flow-sorted using a FACSAria III. An RNeasy Mini Kit was used to extract total RNA from the sorted cells. This TCR came from a human donor in good health. Some clones in this sample may be carry-over from other donors' samples. The rearranged chain carries TRBV4-2 and TRBJ1-5. Source material: naive CXCR3+ CD8+ T cells from blood. The sample's cell subset or site label is to be understood as: CD45RO-CCR7+CD27+CD95- naive CD8+ T cells expressing CXCR3 (TNR3+). The CDR3 is CASSQTPLESNQPQHF.